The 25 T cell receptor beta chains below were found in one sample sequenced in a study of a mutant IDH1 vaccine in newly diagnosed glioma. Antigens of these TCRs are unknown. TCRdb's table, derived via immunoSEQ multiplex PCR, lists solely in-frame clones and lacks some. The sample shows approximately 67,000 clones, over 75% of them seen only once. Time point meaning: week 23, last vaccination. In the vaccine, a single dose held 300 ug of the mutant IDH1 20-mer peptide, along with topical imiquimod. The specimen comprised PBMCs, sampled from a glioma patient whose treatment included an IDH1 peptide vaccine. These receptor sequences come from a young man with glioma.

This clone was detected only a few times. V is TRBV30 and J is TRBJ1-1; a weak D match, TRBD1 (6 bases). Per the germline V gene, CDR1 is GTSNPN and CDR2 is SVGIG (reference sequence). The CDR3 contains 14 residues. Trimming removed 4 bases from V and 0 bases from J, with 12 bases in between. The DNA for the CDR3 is TGTGCCTGGACCACGGGACATATGAACACTGAAGCTTTCTTT. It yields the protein CAWTTGHMNTEAFF.

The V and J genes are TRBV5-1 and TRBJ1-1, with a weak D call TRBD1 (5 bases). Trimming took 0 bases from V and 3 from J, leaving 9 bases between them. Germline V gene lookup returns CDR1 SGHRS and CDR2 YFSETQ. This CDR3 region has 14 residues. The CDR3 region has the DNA TGCGCCAGCAGCTTGGTCAGGGCGGACACTGAAGCTTTCTTT. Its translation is CASSLVRADTEAFF. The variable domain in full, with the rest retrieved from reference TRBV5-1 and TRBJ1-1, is KAGVTQTPRYLIKTRGQQVTLSCSPISGHRSVSWYQQTPGQGLQFLFEYFSETQRNKGNFPGRFSGRQFSNSRSEMNVSTLELGDSALYLCASSLVRADTEAFFGQGTRLTVV.

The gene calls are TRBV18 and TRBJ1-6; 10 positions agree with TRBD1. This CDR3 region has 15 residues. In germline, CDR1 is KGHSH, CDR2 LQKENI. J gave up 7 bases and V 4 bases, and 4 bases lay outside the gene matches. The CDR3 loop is CASSQDRGKNSPLHF. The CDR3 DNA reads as TGTGCCAGCTCACAGGACAGGGGGAAGAATTCACCCCTCCACTTT.

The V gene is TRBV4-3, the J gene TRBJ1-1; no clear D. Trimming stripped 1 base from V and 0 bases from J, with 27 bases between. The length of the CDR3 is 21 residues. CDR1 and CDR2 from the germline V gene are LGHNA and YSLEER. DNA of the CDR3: TGCGCCAGCAGCCAAGGATGGGAGTTTGCTACCCCACTATTAATGAACACTGAAGCTTTCTTT. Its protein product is CASSQGWEFATPLLMNTEAFF.

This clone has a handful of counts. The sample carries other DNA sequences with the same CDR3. The CDR3 DNA reads TGTGCCAGCAGTTACTCGAGAGGTGGCAATCAGCCCCAGCATTTT. Its protein is CASSYSRGGNQPQHF. The chain carries TRBV6-5 and TRBJ1-5; no clear D. This CDR3 contains 15 residues. V gave up 0 bases and J gave up 2 bases, with 8 bases separating them. In germline, CDR1 is MNHEY, CDR2 SVGAGI.

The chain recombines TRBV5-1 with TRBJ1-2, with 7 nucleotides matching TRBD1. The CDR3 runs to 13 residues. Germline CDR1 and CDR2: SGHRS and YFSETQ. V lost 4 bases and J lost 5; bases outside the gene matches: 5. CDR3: CASSTGQDYGYTF. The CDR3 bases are TGCGCCAGCAGCACAGGACAGGATTATGGCTACACCTTC.

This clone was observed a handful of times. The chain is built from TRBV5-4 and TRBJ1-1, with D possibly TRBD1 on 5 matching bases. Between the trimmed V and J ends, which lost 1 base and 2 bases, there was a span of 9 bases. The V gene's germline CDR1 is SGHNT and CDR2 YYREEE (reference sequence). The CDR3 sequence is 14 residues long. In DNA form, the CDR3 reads TGTGCCAGCAGCTTGTCTTGGGGCAACACTGAAGCTTTCTTT. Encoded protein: CASSLSWGNTEAFF.

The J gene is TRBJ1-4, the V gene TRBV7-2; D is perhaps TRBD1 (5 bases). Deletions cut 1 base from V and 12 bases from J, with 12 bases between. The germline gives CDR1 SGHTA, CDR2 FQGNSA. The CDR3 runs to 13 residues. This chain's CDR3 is CASSLGGGAQLFF. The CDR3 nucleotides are TGTGCCAGCAGCTTAGGCGGAGGGGCTCAACTGTTTTTT. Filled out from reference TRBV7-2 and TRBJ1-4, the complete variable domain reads GAGVSQSPSNKVTEKGKDVELRCDPISGHTALYWYRQSLGQGLEFLIYFQGNSAPDKSGLPSDRFSAERTGGSVSTLTIQRTQQEDSAVYLCASSLGGGAQLFFGSGTQLSVL.

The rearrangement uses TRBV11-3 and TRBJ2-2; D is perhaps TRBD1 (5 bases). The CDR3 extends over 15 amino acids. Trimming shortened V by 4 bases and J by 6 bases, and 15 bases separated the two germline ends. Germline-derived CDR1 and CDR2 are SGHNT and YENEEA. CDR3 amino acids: CASSSYAGSPGELFF. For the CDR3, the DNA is TGTGCCAGCAGCTCGTACGCAGGGTCCCCCGGGGAGCTGTTTTTT. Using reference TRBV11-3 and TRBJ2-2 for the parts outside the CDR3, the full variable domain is EAGVVQSPRYKIIEKKQPVAFWCNPISGHNTLYWYLQNLGQGPELLIRYENEEAVDDSQLPKDRFSAERLKGVDSTLKIQPAELGDSAVYLCASSSYAGSPGELFFGEGSRLTVL.

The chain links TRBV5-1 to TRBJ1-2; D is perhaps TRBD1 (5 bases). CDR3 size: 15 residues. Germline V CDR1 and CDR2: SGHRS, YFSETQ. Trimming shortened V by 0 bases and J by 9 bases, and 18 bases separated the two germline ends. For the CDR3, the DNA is TGCGCCAGCAGCTTGGCCAATCCAGGGAGGGCCAGCTACACCTTC. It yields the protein CASSLANPGRASYTF.

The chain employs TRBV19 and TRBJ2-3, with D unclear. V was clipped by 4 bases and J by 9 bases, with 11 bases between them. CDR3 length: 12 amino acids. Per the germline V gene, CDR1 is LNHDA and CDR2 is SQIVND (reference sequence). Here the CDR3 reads CASSNFVNTQYF. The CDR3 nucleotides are TGTGCCAGTAGTAATTTCGTTAACACGCAGTATTTT.

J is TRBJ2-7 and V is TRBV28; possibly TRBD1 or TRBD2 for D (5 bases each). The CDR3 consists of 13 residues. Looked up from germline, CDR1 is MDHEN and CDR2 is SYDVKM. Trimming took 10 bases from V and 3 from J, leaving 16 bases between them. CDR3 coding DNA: TGTGCCATCAGAGGGGCGGCCAGCTACGAGCAGTACTTC. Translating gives CAIRGAASYEQYF. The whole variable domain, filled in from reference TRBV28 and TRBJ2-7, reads DVKVTQSSRYLVKRTGEKVFLECVQDMDHENMFWYRQDPGLGLRLIYFSYDVKMKEKGDIPEGYSVSREKKERFSLILESASTNQTSMYLCAIRGAASYEQYFGPGTRLTVT.

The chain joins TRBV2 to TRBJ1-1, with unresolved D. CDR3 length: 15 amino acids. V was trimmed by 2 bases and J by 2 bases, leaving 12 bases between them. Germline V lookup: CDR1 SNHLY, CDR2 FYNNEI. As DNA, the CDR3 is TGTGCCAGCAGTGAACCTGAACAGAAAAACACTGAAGCTTTCTTT. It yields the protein CASSEPEQKNTEAFF.

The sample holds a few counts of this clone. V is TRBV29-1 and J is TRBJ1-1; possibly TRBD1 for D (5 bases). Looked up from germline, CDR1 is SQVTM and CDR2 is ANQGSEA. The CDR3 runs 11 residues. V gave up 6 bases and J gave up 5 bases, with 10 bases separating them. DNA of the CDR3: TGCAGCGTCCCGACAGCTACTGAAGCTTTCTTT. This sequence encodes CSVPTATEAFF.

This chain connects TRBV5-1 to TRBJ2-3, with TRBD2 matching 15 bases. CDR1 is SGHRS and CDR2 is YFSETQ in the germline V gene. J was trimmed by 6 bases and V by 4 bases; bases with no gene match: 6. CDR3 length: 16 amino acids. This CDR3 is CASSIGTSGGLDTQYF. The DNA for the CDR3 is TGCGCCAGCAGCATAGGGACTAGCGGGGGGCTGGATACGCAGTATTTT. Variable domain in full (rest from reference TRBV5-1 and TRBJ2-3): KAGVTQTPRYLIKTRGQQVTLSCSPISGHRSVSWYQQTPGQGLQFLFEYFSETQRNKGNFPGRFSGRQFSNSRSEMNVSTLELGDSALYLCASSIGTSGGLDTQYFGPGTRLTVL.

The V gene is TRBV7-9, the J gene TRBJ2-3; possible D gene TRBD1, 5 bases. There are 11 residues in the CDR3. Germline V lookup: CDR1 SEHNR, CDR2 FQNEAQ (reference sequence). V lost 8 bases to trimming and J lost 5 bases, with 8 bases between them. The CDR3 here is CASETEDTQYF. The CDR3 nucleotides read TGTGCCAGCGAGACAGAAGATACGCAGTATTTT.

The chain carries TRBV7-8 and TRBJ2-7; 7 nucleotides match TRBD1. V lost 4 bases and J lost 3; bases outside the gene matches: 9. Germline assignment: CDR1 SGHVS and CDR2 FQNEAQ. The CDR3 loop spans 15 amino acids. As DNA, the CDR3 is TGTGCCAGCAGCTCGACGACAGGGCGGCGCTACGAGCAGTACTTC. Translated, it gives CASSSTTGRRYEQYF.

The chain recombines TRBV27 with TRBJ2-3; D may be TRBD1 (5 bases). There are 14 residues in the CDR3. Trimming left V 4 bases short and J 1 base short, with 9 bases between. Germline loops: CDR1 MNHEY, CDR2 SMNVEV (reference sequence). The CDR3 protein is CASSSGRRTDTQYF. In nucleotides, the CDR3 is TGTGCCAGCAGTTCAGGGCGTCGCACAGATACGCAGTATTTT.

The CDR3 DNA reads as TGTGCCAGCAGTTACGACGGACTAAACACTGAAGCTTTCTTT. Residues: CASSYDGLNTEAFF. V and J are TRBV6-5 and TRBJ1-1; D not certain. The V gene's germline CDR1 is MNHEY and CDR2 SVGAGI. There are 14 residues in the CDR3. V gave up 2 bases and J gave up 2 bases, with 9 bases separating them.

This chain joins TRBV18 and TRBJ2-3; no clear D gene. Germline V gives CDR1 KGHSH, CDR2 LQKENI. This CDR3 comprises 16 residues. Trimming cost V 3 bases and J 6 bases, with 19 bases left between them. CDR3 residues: CASSPALGSVEDTQYF. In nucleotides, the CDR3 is TGTGCCAGCTCACCCGCTCTTGGCTCAGTGGAGGATACGCAGTATTTT.

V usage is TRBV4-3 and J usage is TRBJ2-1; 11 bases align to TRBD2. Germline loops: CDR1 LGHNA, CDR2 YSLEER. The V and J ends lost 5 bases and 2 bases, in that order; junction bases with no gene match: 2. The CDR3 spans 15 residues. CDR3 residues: CASSILAGAYNEQFF. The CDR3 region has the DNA TGCGCCAGCAGCATACTAGCGGGAGCCTACAATGAGCAGTTCTTC.

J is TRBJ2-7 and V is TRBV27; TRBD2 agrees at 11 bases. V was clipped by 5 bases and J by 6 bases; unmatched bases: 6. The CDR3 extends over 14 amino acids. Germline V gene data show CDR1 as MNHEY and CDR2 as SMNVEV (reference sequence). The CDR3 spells CASSTGTSGVEQYF. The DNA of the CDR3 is TGTGCCAGCAGTACCGGGACTAGCGGTGTCGAGCAGTACTTC.

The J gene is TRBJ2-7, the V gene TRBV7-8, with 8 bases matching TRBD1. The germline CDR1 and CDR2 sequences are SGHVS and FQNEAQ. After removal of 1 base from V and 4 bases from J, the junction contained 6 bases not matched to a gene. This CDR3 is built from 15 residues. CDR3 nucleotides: TGTGCCAGCAGCTTAGTTGCAGGGGGCGGGTACGAGCAGTACTTC. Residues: CASSLVAGGGYEQYF. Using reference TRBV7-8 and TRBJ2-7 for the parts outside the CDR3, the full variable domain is GAGVSQSPRYKVAKRGQDVALRCDPISGHVSLFWYQQALGQGPEFLTYFQNEAQLDKSGLPSDRFFAERPEGSVSTLKIQRTQQEDSAVYLCASSLVAGGGYEQYFGPGTRLTVT.

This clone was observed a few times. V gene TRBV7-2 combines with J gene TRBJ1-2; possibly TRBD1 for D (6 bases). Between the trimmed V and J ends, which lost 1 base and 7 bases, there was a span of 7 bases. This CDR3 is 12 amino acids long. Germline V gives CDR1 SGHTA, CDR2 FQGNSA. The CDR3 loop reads CASSLEGVGYTF. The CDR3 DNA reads TGTGCCAGCAGCTTAGAGGGGGTTGGCTACACCTTC.

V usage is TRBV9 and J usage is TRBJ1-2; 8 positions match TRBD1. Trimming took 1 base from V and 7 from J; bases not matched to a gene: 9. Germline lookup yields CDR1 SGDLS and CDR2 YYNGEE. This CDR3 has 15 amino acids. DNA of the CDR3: TGTGCCAGCAGCGTAAACCCAGGACAGGGAGGTGGCTACACCTTC. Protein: CASSVNPGQGGGYTF.